This TCR beta chain was found in a study of cytomegalovirus exposure and HLA in healthy donors. Looking at the study overall: Sequencing of 150 million to 200 million T cells in an earlier analysis found roughly 120 million unique TCR beta sequences. General study findings and limits: A few V segments could not be told apart, such as TRBV6-2 and TRBV6-3, and were left out. As a later analysis showed, a missense DCLRE1C variant was linked to trimming of TCR beta V- and J-genes.

The ends were cut back, 3 bases at V and 6 bases at J, with 9 bases in the middle. The CDR3 has 12 residues. Germline V CDR1 and CDR2: MGHRA, YSYEKL. Donors in the study were healthy people who gave bone marrow. The PCR employed 60 Vbeta primers together with 13 Jbeta primers. Assay used: immunoSEQ multiplex PCR; TCRdb lists only in-frame clones, some missing. The table lists about 150,000 clones, approximately 74% of them singletons. Points on this clone: The target antigen is unknown.

The chain recombines TRBV4-1 with TRBJ2-7; D is perhaps TRBD2 (6 bases). The sequenced material came from PBMCs. This clonotype originated in a man aged 25-40 years in good health and CMV-seronegative. CDR3 DNA sequence: TGCGCCAGCAGCCATCTGGGGGGCGAGCAGTACTTC. Amino acids: CASSHLGGEQYF.